This record looks at one T cell receptor beta chain sequence and its context. The data were produced by immunoSEQ multiplex PCR, yet TCRdb's version contains in-frame clones alone and is incomplete. In the table there are about 2,200,000 clones, roughly 91% of which are singletons. The data derive from a study of shared clonotypes between healthy human individuals. Positive CCR7 selection of CD45RO-negative cells yielded the naive CD8 cells, and terminally differentiated effector memory CD45RA+ cells were excluded. The clonotype originates from a man younger than 35 in good health. Some clones in this sample may be carry-over from other donors' samples. Input material: naive CD8+ T cells from PBMCs.

CDR3 loop: CASSATQGVPFGAFF. The CDR3 DNA follows: TGTGCCAGCAGCGCAACACAGGGGGTTCCTTTTGGCGCTTTCTTT. This chain uses TRBV7-8 with TRBJ1-1; 8 nucleotides line up with TRBD1. From germline, CDR1 is SGHVS and CDR2 FQNEAQ. This CDR3 is built from 15 residues. Trimming removed 5 bases from V and 11 bases from J; junction bases left unmatched: 16.